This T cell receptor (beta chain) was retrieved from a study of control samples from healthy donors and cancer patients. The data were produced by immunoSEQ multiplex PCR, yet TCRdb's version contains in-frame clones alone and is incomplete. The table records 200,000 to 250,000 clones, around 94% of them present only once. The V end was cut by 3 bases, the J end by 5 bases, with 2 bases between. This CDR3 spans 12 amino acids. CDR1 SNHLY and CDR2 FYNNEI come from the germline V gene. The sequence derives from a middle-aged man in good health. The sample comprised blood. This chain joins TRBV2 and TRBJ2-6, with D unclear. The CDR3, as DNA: TGTGCCAGCAGTGAGAGGGCCAACGTCCTGACTTTC. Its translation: CASSERANVLTF.